Shown below are 30 T cell receptor beta chains from a single sample sequenced in a study of beta chain features in type 1 diabetes. Findings of the study overall: TCRB CDR3s were moderately but significantly shorter in Type 1 diabetes patients in all four CD4+ subsets.

These receptors have no identified antigens. Expressed TCRB transcripts got sequenced, as all isolated RNA was reverse transcribed. Produced via immunoSEQ multiplex PCR; TCRdb's table is partial and in-frame only. The sample shows fewer than 400,000 clones, roughly a tenth of them seen only once. The sequenced sample was central memory CD4+ T cells from blood. All receptors derive from a man aged 30 to 39 with type 1 diabetes.

This chain connects TRBV5-1 to TRBJ1-1; perhaps TRBD1 as D (5 bases). There are 14 residues in the CDR3. CDR1 SGHRS and CDR2 YFSETQ come from the germline V gene. V was cut by 3 bases and J by 0 bases, with 9 bases left in between. The CDR3 sequence: CASSSRDLNTEAFF. DNA of the CDR3: TGCGCCAGCAGCTCACGGGACTTGAACACTGAAGCTTTCTTT.

This clone has more than one count but fewer than ten. The chain recombines TRBV9 with TRBJ1-4; TRBD1 agrees at 10 bases. Germline-derived CDR1 and CDR2 are SGDLS and YYNGEE. There are 15 residues in the CDR3. J was trimmed by 6 bases and V by 3 bases; bases with no gene match: 5. The chain's CDR3 is CASSAPTGGYEKLFF. The DNA for the CDR3 is TGTGCCAGCAGCGCACCGACAGGGGGCTATGAAAAACTGTTTTTT. Full variable domain (remainder filled in from reference TRBV9 and TRBJ1-4): DSGVTQTPKHLITATGQRVTLRCSPRSGDLSVYWYQQSLDQGLQFLIQYYNGEERAKGNILERFSAQQFPDLHSELNLSSLELGDSALYFCASSAPTGGYEKLFFGSGTQLSVL.

This clone has only a few counts. This chain connects TRBV5-6 to TRBJ1-2, with D unclear. There are 14 residues in the CDR3. Germline-derived CDR1 and CDR2 are SGHDT and YYEEEE. V was trimmed by 0 bases and J by 1 base, leaving 7 bases between them. The CDR3 loop is CASSLAHLNYGYTF. The CDR3 region has the DNA TGTGCCAGCAGCTTGGCACACCTTAACTATGGCTACACCTTC.

The chain combines TRBV7-2 with TRBJ2-3, with no clear D. Germline CDR1 and CDR2: SGHTA and FQGNSA. This CDR3 spans 13 amino acids. Trimming removed 9 bases from V and 2 bases from J, with 12 bases in between. CDR3: CASKERNTDTQYF. CDR3 DNA sequence: TGTGCCAGTAAGGAGCGTAACACAGATACGCAGTATTTT.

In its sample, this clone was seen a few times. CDR3 protein: CAWAPLGQNEAFF. The CDR3 nucleotides read TGTGCCTGGGCGCCCCTGGGACAGAATGAAGCTTTCTTT. The rearrangement uses TRBV30 and TRBJ1-1, with 7 positions matching TRBD1. Trimming took 5 bases from V and 7 from J; bases not matched to a gene: 10. Germline-derived CDR1 and CDR2 are GTSNPN and SVGIG (reference sequence). The CDR3 covers 13 residues.

This clone has only a few counts. The chain joins TRBV9 to TRBJ2-2; D remains unclear. The germline CDR1 and CDR2 sequences are SGDLS and YYNGEE. This CDR3 comprises 17 residues. The V gene lost 0 bases and the J gene lost 0 bases, with 12 bases spanning the gap. For the CDR3, the DNA is TGTGCCAGCAGCGTAGCTGAGCGTGGCGCGAACACCGGGGAGCTGTTTTTT. Translating gives CASSVAERGANTGELFF.

J is TRBJ1-6 and V is TRBV4-2, with D possibly TRBD1 on 6 matching bases. In germline, CDR1 is LGHNA, CDR2 YNFKEQ. V lost 2 bases, J lost 9 bases, and 8 bases lay in between. The CDR3 runs to 13 residues. The DNA of the CDR3 is TGTGCCAGCAGCCAACAGACAGGTTCACCCCTCCACTTT. Protein product: CASSQQTGSPLHF.

The chain employs TRBV27 and TRBJ1-1; TRBD1 matches 7 bases. In germline, CDR1 is MNHEY, CDR2 SMNVEV (reference sequence). This CDR3 is 13 amino acids long. V lost 3 bases and J lost 7; bases outside the gene matches: 5. The CDR3: CASSLDRRSEAFF. The CDR3 DNA sequence: TGTGCCAGCAGTTTGGACAGGAGAAGTGAAGCTTTCTTT.

This clone came up a few times. The gene calls are TRBV7-8 and TRBJ2-3; D might be TRBD1 (7 bases). The CDR3 covers 17 residues. The ends were cut back, 0 bases at V and 6 bases at J, with 19 bases in the middle. Germline V lookup: CDR1 SGHVS, CDR2 FQNEAQ. The CDR3 sequence is CASSLARDSRISDTQYF. CDR3 in DNA: TGTGCCAGCAGCTTAGCGCGGGACAGCCGGATTTCGGATACGCAGTATTTT.

This clone showed up just a few times. The V and J genes are TRBV29-1 and TRBJ1-4; 7 bases match TRBD1. The CDR3 length is 13 residues. CDR1 SQVTM and CDR2 ANQGSEA come from the germline V gene. Trimming at V came to 3 bases and at J to 2 bases, leaving 0 bases not matched to a gene. CDR3 residues: CSVETGTNEKLFF. For the CDR3, the DNA is TGCAGCGTTGAGACAGGGACTAATGAAAAACTGTTTTTT.

The rearrangement uses TRBV2 and TRBJ2-4; D gene unclear. Trimming cost V 8 bases and J 0 bases, with 8 bases left between them. CDR3 length equals 13 residues. From germline, CDR1 is SNHLY and CDR2 FYNNEI. This CDR3 reads CASVQLAKNIQYF. The CDR3 DNA sequence: TGTGCCAGCGTTCAGTTAGCCAAAAACATTCAGTACTTC.

This clone appeared a few times. The chain links TRBV19 to TRBJ1-2; 7 bases are a match to TRBD1. This CDR3 spans 15 amino acids. CDR1 and CDR2 from the germline V gene are LNHDA and SQIVND (reference sequence). J was trimmed by 3 bases and V by 7 bases; bases with no gene match: 11. The CDR3 is CASTKQGKEDYGYTF. The CDR3, as DNA: TGTGCCAGTACAAAACAGGGGAAGGAGGACTATGGCTACACCTTC.

The CDR3 DNA reads TGTGCCATCAGACAGGGTTCGGCAAATTCACCCCTCCACTTT. Its translation: CAIRQGSANSPLHF. The chain joins TRBV10-3 to TRBJ1-6, with D maybe TRBD1 (6 bases). V lost 6 bases and J 7 bases, leaving 13 bases between the germline ends. The CDR3 contains 14 residues. CDR1 and CDR2 from the germline V gene are ENHRY and SYGVKD.

The table lists this clone with a few counts. This chain connects TRBV10-3 to TRBJ2-1; 7 bases are shared with TRBD1. Germline trimming cut 3 bases from V and 5 bases from J; bases unmatched to any gene: 4. The CDR3 is 14 residues long. From germline, CDR1 is ENHRY and CDR2 SYGVKD. CDR3 sequence reads: CAISDPTGNNEQFF. Written as DNA, the CDR3 is TGTGCCATCAGTGATCCGACAGGGAACAATGAGCAGTTCTTC.

This clone turned up a few times. The germline gene is not matched at one end of the junction; a read error may be the cause. CDR3 sequence reads: CSSSAGGGTPLHF. In nucleotides, the CDR3 is TGTTCCAGCAGTGCCGGCGGCGGAACACCCCTCCACTTT. V is TRBV9 and J is TRBJ1-6; D is unresolved. Per the germline V gene, CDR1 is SGDLS and CDR2 is YYNGEE. The CDR3 contains 13 residues. Together with reference TRBV9 and TRBJ1-6, the CDR3 gives the full variable domain: DSGVTQTPKHLITATGQRVTLRCSPRSGDLSVYWYQQSLDQGLQFLIQYYNGEERAKGNILERFSAQQFPDLHSELNLSSLELGDSALYFCSSSAGGGTPLHFGNGTRLTVT.

CDR3 sequence reads: CASRDSSTDTQYF. CDR3 DNA: TGTGCCAGCCGGGACTCTAGCACAGATACGCAGTATTTT. This chain connects TRBV6-5 to TRBJ2-3; TRBD2 is a possible D gene (6 bases). The CDR3 has 13 amino acids. Germline V gene sequence: CDR1 MNHEY, CDR2 SVGAGI. V lost 8 bases to trimming and J lost 0 bases, with 9 bases between them.

The chain links TRBV7-8 to TRBJ2-3; 9 bases map to TRBD1. The V gene's germline CDR1 is SGHVS and CDR2 FQNEAQ. The CDR3 sequence is 16 residues long. Trimming took 5 bases from V and 4 from J; bases not matched to a gene: 10. CDR3 residues: CASSKYPGQGSDTQYF. The CDR3 region has the DNA TGTGCCAGCAGCAAGTACCCGGGACAGGGATCAGATACGCAGTATTTT. Full variable domain (rest looked up from reference TRBV7-8 and TRBJ2-3): GAGVSQSPRYKVAKRGQDVALRCDPISGHVSLFWYQQALGQGPEFLTYFQNEAQLDKSGLPSDRFFAERPEGSVSTLKIQRTQQEDSAVYLCASSKYPGQGSDTQYFGPGTRLTVL.

This clone was picked up many times. The V gene is TRBV6-1, the J gene TRBJ2-3; no firm D call. This CDR3 is 15 amino acids long. V dropped 7 bases and J dropped 2 bases, with 16 bases sitting between them. Germline lookup yields CDR1 MNHNS and CDR2 SASEGT. The CDR3 DNA reads as TGTGCCAGCATTGCCGTCCCGGACCCCACAGATACGCAGTATTTT. It translates to CASIAVPDPTDTQYF.

This clone has more than one count but fewer than ten. The chain carries TRBV14 and TRBJ1-5, with D uncertain. This CDR3 contains 14 residues. V gave up 4 bases and J gave up 3 bases, with 10 bases separating them. Germline assignment: CDR1 SGHDN and CDR2 FVKESK. CDR3 DNA sequence: TGTGCCAGCAGCCTCCGAGGGCCCAATCAGCCCCAGCATTTT. This codes for CASSLRGPNQPQHF.

This clone occurred a few times. CDR3 residues: CASRLGGGAANNEQFF. CDR3 nucleotide sequence: TGTGCCAGCAGACTTGGCGGCGGGGCGGCTAACAATGAGCAGTTCTTC. The V gene is TRBV7-8, the J gene TRBJ2-1, with a possible D match to TRBD2 (6 bases). CDR1 and CDR2 (germline): SGHVS, FQNEAQ. The CDR3 length is 16 residues. Trimming removed 6 bases at V and 5 bases at J, with 20 bases between. The whole variable domain, remainder taken from reference TRBV7-8 and TRBJ2-1, is GAGVSQSPRYKVAKRGQDVALRCDPISGHVSLFWYQQALGQGPEFLTYFQNEAQLDKSGLPSDRFFAERPEGSVSTLKIQRTQQEDSAVYLCASRLGGGAANNEQFFGPGTRLTVL.

This clone was seen a few times. The chain is built from TRBV5-1 and TRBJ2-5; tentatively, D is TRBD2 (7 bases). The CDR3 loop spans 16 amino acids. Looked up from germline, CDR1 is SGHRS and CDR2 is YFSETQ. The V and J ends lost 7 bases and 4 bases respectively, with 23 bases between them. In nucleotides, the CDR3 is TGCGCCAGCCTGTCCCGGGAGGCAGGGGAGGGAGAGACCCAGTACTTC. Amino acids: CASLSREAGEGETQYF.

This clone was detected only a few times. This chain links TRBV5-4 with TRBJ1-4, with a tentative D call TRBD1 (6 bases). Trimming removed 4 bases from V and 8 bases from J, with 15 bases in between. In germline, CDR1 is SGHNT, CDR2 YYREEE (reference sequence). The CDR3 is 14 amino acids. The CDR3 coding sequence is TGTGCCAGCAGCGTGACAGGTTTAGGCGAAAAACTGTTTTTT. Residues: CASSVTGLGEKLFF.

This clone has just a few counts. The chain combines TRBV19 with TRBJ2-6; TRBD1 aligns across 7 bases. Germline V gene sequence: CDR1 LNHDA, CDR2 SQIVND (reference sequence). Trimming cost V 4 bases and J 3 bases; bases outside gene matches: 9. The CDR3 is made up of 17 amino acids. In nucleotides, the CDR3 is TGTGCCAGTAGTACCAAAACAGGGGTAGGTGGGGCCAACGTCCTGACTTTC. This encodes CASSTKTGVGGANVLTF.

Details on this clone: Distinct nucleotide sequences in the sample also encode this CDR3. The chain carries TRBV4-3 and TRBJ1-2, with D possibly matching TRBD1 (6 bases). The CDR3 contains 15 residues. Germline assignment: CDR1 LGHNA and CDR2 YSLEER. Trimming removed 3 bases from V and 4 bases from J, with 15 bases in between. As DNA, the CDR3 is TGCGCCAGCAGCCAGGGTTCGGACAGCCTCTATGGCTACACCTTC. This encodes CASSQGSDSLYGYTF.

The V call is TRBV7-9, the J call TRBJ2-3, with 7 bases fitting TRBD1. Germline lookup yields CDR1 SEHNR and CDR2 FQNEAQ (reference sequence). The CDR3 extends over 15 amino acids. V lost 7 bases, J lost 0 bases, and 7 bases stayed unmatched. CDR3 nucleotides: TGTGCCAGCACCTTGTTGGGACAGAGCACAGATACGCAGTATTTT. Amino acids: CASTLLGQSTDTQYF.

The V gene is TRBV6-6, the J gene TRBJ1-6; 8 bases align to TRBD1. The CDR3 has 13 amino acids. Per the germline V gene, CDR1 is MNHNY and CDR2 is SVGAGI (reference sequence). V was pared by 5 bases and J by 8 bases, with 2 bases of the junction left unmatched. The CDR3 spells CASSGQGDSPLHF. The CDR3 nucleotides read TGTGCCAGCAGTGGACAGGGAGATTCACCCCTCCACTTT.

This clone occurred a few times. The gene calls are TRBV21-1 and TRBJ2-3; TRBD1, the table's D call, was not compared with the DNA. TRBV21-1 is designated a pseudogene. This CDR3 has 16 amino acids. CDR3 DNA sequence: TGTGCCAGCAGCAAAGGAGGTCAGGGGGGCGGGTGTACGCAGTATTTT. It codes for CASSKGGQGGGCTQYF.

The chain recombines TRBV2 with TRBJ2-3; D may match TRBD1 or TRBD2 (5 bases each). Trimming stripped 3 bases from V and 9 bases from J, with 10 bases between. CDR3 length: 12 residues. Germline lookup yields CDR1 SNHLY and CDR2 FYNNEI. CDR3 bases: TGTGCCAGCAGTGAGGGGGAAAGGACGCAGTATTTT. Protein product: CASSEGERTQYF.

The chain employs TRBV5-1 and TRBJ2-5; 7 bases agree with TRBD1. Germline CDR1 and CDR2: SGHRS and YFSETQ. V gave up 0 bases and J gave up 2 bases; unmatched junction bases: 4. The CDR3 runs 15 residues. In nucleotides, the CDR3 is TGCGCCAGCAGCTTGGGGCCGGGACAGCAAGAGACCCAGTACTTC. Translation gives CASSLGPGQQETQYF. Drawing the rest from reference TRBV5-1 and TRBJ2-5, the complete variable domain is KAGVTQTPRYLIKTRGQQVTLSCSPISGHRSVSWYQQTPGQGLQFLFEYFSETQRNKGNFPGRFSGRQFSNSRSEMNVSTLELGDSALYLCASSLGPGQQETQYFGPGTRLLVL.

This sequence joins TRBV19 and TRBJ2-1; 7 positions agree with TRBD1. V lost 3 bases and J lost 4; bases outside the gene matches: 9. Germline V gene lookup returns CDR1 LNHDA and CDR2 SQIVND (reference sequence). The CDR3 consists of 16 residues. DNA of the CDR3: TGTGCCAGTAGTATGGCCCGACAGGGAGCTTACAATGAGCAGTTCTTC. It encodes CASSMARQGAYNEQFF.